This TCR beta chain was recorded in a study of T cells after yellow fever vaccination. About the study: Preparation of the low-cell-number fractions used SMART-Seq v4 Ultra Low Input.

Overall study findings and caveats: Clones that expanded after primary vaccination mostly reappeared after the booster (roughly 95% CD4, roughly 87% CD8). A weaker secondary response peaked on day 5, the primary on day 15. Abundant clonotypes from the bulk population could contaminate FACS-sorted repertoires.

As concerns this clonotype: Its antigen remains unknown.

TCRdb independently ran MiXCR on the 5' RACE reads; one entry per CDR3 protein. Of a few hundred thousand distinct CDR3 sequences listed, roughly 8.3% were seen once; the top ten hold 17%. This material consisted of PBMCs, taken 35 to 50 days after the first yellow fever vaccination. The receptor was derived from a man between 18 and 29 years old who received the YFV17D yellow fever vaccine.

The CDR3 here is CASSLTQGLVTGELFF. The CDR3 nucleotides are TGTGCCAGCAGCTTAACCCAGGGACTAGTGACCGGGGAGCTGTTTTTT. The chain combines TRBV7-8 with TRBJ2-2; 8 nucleotides match TRBD2. The trim removed 2 bases at V and 5 bases at J, leaving 7 bases unmatched. This CDR3 is built from 16 residues. The germline V gene encodes CDR1 SGHVS and CDR2 FQNEAQ.